This T cell receptor (beta chain) comes out of a study of T-cell reconstitution after alpha-beta-depleted transplantation in children. Whole-study results and caveats: Expanded graft clones numbering several hundred reportedly gave rise to alpha-beta T cells about two months after transplant.

The authors prepared the TCRbeta library with unique molecular identifiers. TCRdb re-called the PCR reads with MiXCR, one entry per CDR3 protein. Of about a million distinct CDR3 sequences listed, roughly 29% are singletons. Per germline, CDR1 SGDLS and CDR2 YYNGEE. J was trimmed by 5 bases and V by 0 bases; bases with no gene match: 2. CDR3 size: 14 residues. Remarks on this clonotype: Its matching antigen is unknown.

Sequences were derived from PBMCs, mostly from graft donor cells, sampled 360 days after TCRalphabeta/CD19-depleted stem cell transplant. The chain employs TRBV9 and TRBJ2-5; 9 nucleotides line up with TRBD1. The TCR was taken from a boy under three years old who had a stem cell transplant for SCID, so the T cells may come from the graft donor. Here the CDR3 DNA reads TGTGCCAGCAGCGTAGAAGGACAGGGGGAGACCCAGTACTTC. Translating gives CASSVEGQGETQYF.